This TCR beta chain was found in a study of T cells after posttransplantation cyclophosphamide. General study results and limits: Recipient CMV seropositivity and CMV reactivation strongly tracked TRB clonality. Later post-transplant blood repertoires were often dominated by donor CD8+ memory clones. Skin or GI-infiltrating T cells shared few TRB sequences with blood.

With respect to this clone: Its antigen is undetermined.

Some clones are missing from TCRdb's copy, which holds only in-frame ones; the method was immunoSEQ multiplex PCR. Of roughly 23,000 clones in the sample, approximately 98% were seen once. The naive gate required viable CD3+CD4+ or CD3+CD8+ cells with CCR7+CD45RA+CD45RO-CD95-CD27+CD28+ phenotype. The related graft donor's blood sample was taken on the day of bone marrow donation. Germline CDR1 is SGHRS and CDR2 is YFSETQ. The length of the CDR3 is 15 residues. Losses at the gene ends were 4 bases for V and 0 bases for J; bases not matched to a gene: 5. The chain employs TRBV5-1 and TRBJ1-2, with TRBD1 matching over 8 bases. This TCR was sampled from a man aged 50 to 59 in good health, CMV-negative, and a related stem cell transplant donor. The sequencing sample was made of naive CD4+ T cells sorted from PBMCs. This CDR3 reads CASSVGRGPNYGYTF. The DNA for the CDR3 is TGCGCCAGCAGCGTCGGCAGGGGGCCTAACTATGGCTACACCTTC.